This T cell receptor (beta chain) was found in a study of T-cell reconstitution after alpha-beta-depleted transplantation in children. Study-wide points: Several hundred expanded graft clones reportedly supplied alpha-beta T cells about two months after transplant. There were some patients whose high TCRbeta diversity at day 60 came from surviving recipient T cells and thymic progenitors. One year post-transplant, T-cell counts and diversity were largely derived from T cells produced anew.

Unique molecular identifiers featured in how the TCRbeta library was prepared. TCRdb re-derived calls from the PCR reads in MiXCR, one entry per CDR3 protein. The repertoire consists of 70,000 or so distinct CDR3 sequences, with 11% occurring once and the leading ten covering around 14%. About this clonotype: Its antigen remains unidentified.

The source is a boy aged 5-17 years with acute myeloid leukemia, due to receive a stem cell transplant. The source was PBMCs, collected before TCRalphabeta/CD19-depleted stem cell transplant.

The CDR3 protein is CASSQGGAFF. Written as DNA, the CDR3 is TGTGCCAGCAGTCAGGGAGGAGCTTTCTTT. The chain carries TRBV6-2 or TRBV6-3 and TRBJ1-1; a weak D match, TRBD1 (5 bases). The CDR3 has 10 amino acids. V gave up 5 bases and J gave up 10 bases, with 8 bases separating them. Per the germline V gene, CDR1 is MNHEY and CDR2 is SVGEGT.